This T cell receptor (beta chain) is from a study of blood T cell repertoires in COVID-19. Clones were sequenced by immunoSEQ multiplex PCR, and TCRdb holds only the in-frame ones, with some missing. The table records about 200,000 clones, 70% to 85% of them present only once. Clinical history as reported by participants underpinned cohort assignment. The CDR3 covers 16 residues. The V end was cut by 4 bases, the J end by 0 bases, with 13 bases between. Looked up from germline, CDR1 is SGHVS and CDR2 is FQNEAQ. Sequenced material: PBMCs or T cells enriched from blood (not recorded which). This TCR was sampled from a man aged 35-49 years who had recovered from COVID-19. The V call is TRBV7-8, the J call TRBJ2-1; perhaps TRBD2 as D (7 bases). The chain's CDR3 is CASSSRGAPSYNEQFF. The CDR3 nucleotides are TGTGCCAGCAGCTCCCGGGGGGCACCCTCCTACAATGAGCAGTTCTTC.